This is a list of T cell receptor beta chains from one sample in a study of response to subunit inactivated influenza vaccine. TCRdb passed the RT-PCR reads through MiXCR, listing each CDR3 protein once. The sample holds 280,000 or so distinct CDR3 sequences, 21% seen once. The sample was PBMCs from blood, taken approximately 20 months after vaccination. The receptors here all came from a man between 50 and 75 years old who received an inactivated influenza vaccine. CDR3s include the opening cysteine and the closing phenylalanine or tryptophan. A D gene is named only where the DNA matches it firmly. Clone sizes are given selectively: once, few, many, or a class where the clone is expanded.

clone size: NA; D gene: TRBD1; J gene: TRBJ1-2; V gene: TRBV28; CDR3 DNA: TGTGCCACAATGGACAGGTCCTATGGCTACACCTTC; CDR3 protein: CATMDRSYGYTF
clone size: NA; D gene: TRBD2; J gene: TRBJ2-1; V gene: TRBV2; CDR3 DNA: TGTGCCAGCAGTGTTCTGGCGGGGGGCTCCTACAATGAGCAGTTCTTC; CDR3 protein: CASSVLAGGSYNEQFF
clone size: NA; D gene: TRBD1; J gene: TRBJ1-6; V gene: TRBV2; CDR3 DNA: TGTGCCAGCAGTGTGGGGACAGGGGCATCACCCCTCCACTTT; CDR3 protein: CASSVGTGASPLHF
clone size: few; D gene: TRBD1; J gene: TRBJ2-5; V gene: TRBV2; CDR3 DNA: TGTGCCAGCAGTGATCCTATTCGACGACAGGGGGCTCAAGAGACCCAGTACTTC; CDR3 protein: CASSDPIRRQGAQETQYF
clone size: NA; D gene: TRBD1; J gene: TRBJ2-7; V gene: TRBV9; CDR3 DNA: TGTGCCAGCAGCGTAGTGGACAGGGCAGACCACGAGCAGTACTTC; CDR3 protein: CASSVVDRADHEQYF
clone size: NA; D gene: NA; J gene: TRBJ2-5; V gene: TRBV25-1; CDR3 DNA: TGTGCCAGCAGTGCTTCCTACTTAGAGACCCAGTACTTC; CDR3 protein: CASSASYLETQYF
clone size: NA; D gene: TRBD1; J gene: TRBJ1-2; V gene: TRBV5-4; CDR3 DNA: TGTGCCAGCAGCTTACAGGGGGCAAATGGCTACACCTTC; CDR3 protein: CASSLQGANGYTF
clone size: NA; D gene: TRBD2; J gene: TRBJ2-7; V gene: TRBV28; CDR3 DNA: TGTGCCAGCAGCCCAGCGGGAGCCTCCTACGAGCAGTACTTC; CDR3 protein: CASSPAGASYEQYF
clone size: NA; D gene: NA; J gene: TRBJ2-5; V gene: TRBV10-3; CDR3 DNA: TGTGCCATCAAAGGACAAGCGGTACAAGAGACCCAGTACTTC; CDR3 protein: CAIKGQAVQETQYF
clone size: many; D gene: NA; J gene: TRBJ1-4; V gene: TRBV12-3/TRBV12-4; CDR3 DNA: TGTGCCAGCAGTTTCCGGGAGAATGAAAAACTGTTTTTT; CDR3 protein: CASSFRENEKLFF
clone size: NA; D gene: NA; J gene: TRBJ2-2; V gene: TRBV20-1; CDR3 DNA: TGCAGTGCTAGGGGTCGCAGGGAGAACACCGGGGAGCTGTTTTTT; CDR3 protein: CSARGRRENTGELFF
clone size: NA; D gene: NA; J gene: TRBJ1-5; V gene: TRBV28; CDR3 DNA: TGTGCCAGCCTCAGGGCAGATTATAGCAATCAGCCCCAGCATTTT; CDR3 protein: CASLRADYSNQPQHF
clone size: many; D gene: NA; J gene: TRBJ1-4; V gene: TRBV12-3/TRBV12-4; CDR3 DNA: TGTGCCACGTCCGGGACGTGGGGTGAAAAACTGTTTTTT; CDR3 protein: CATSGTWGEKLFF
clone size: NA; D gene: NA; J gene: TRBJ2-1; V gene: TRBV10-3; CDR3 DNA: TGTGCCATCAGTGAGTCGGGAGGGGGGGCATACAATGAGCAGTTCTTC; CDR3 protein: CAISESGGGAYNEQFF
clone size: NA; D gene: NA; J gene: TRBJ2-1; V gene: TRBV6-1; CDR3 DNA: TGTGCCAGCAGGTCGACAGCGTCCTACAATGAGCAGTTCTTC; CDR3 protein: CASRSTASYNEQFF
clone size: NA; D gene: NA; J gene: TRBJ2-1; V gene: TRBV28; CDR3 DNA: TGTGCCAGCACACTAGGTTCCTACAATGAGCAGTTCTTC; CDR3 protein: CASTLGSYNEQFF
clone size: NA; D gene: NA; J gene: TRBJ2-7; V gene: TRBV24-1; CDR3 DNA: TGTGCCACCAGTGAGCCACAGGGACGCGAGCAGTACTTC; CDR3 protein: CATSEPQGREQYF
clone size: few; D gene: NA; J gene: TRBJ2-7; V gene: TRBV12-3/TRBV12-4; CDR3 DNA: TGTGCCAGCAGTTTTCTTACGGGCGAGCAGTACTTC; CDR3 protein: CASSFLTGEQYF
clone size: few; D gene: TRBD1; J gene: TRBJ2-1; V gene: TRBV9; CDR3 DNA: TGTGCCAGCAGCCTCACGGGACAGTCCTACAATGAGCAGTTCTTC; CDR3 protein: CASSLTGQSYNEQFF
clone size: few; D gene: TRBD1; J gene: TRBJ1-1; V gene: TRBV19; CDR3 DNA: TGTGCCAGCCGGGACAGGGACACTGAAGCTTTCTTT; CDR3 protein: CASRDRDTEAFF
clone size: NA; D gene: TRBD1; J gene: TRBJ1-2; V gene: TRBV12-3/TRBV12-4; CDR3 DNA: TGTGCCAGCAGTTTTATAGACAGGGGCACCTATGGCTACACCTTC; CDR3 protein: CASSFIDRGTYGYTF
clone size: few; D gene: NA; J gene: TRBJ1-1; V gene: TRBV6-5; CDR3 DNA: TGTGCCAGCAGTTACTCGCCCAGTCAATCTGAAGCTTTCTTT; CDR3 protein: CASSYSPSQSEAFF
clone size: NA; D gene: NA; J gene: TRBJ1-1; V gene: TRBV29-1; CDR3 DNA: TGCAGCGTAGCCGGGACACCCGTATCGAACACTGAAGCTTTCTTT; CDR3 protein: CSVAGTPVSNTEAFF
clone size: few; D gene: TRBD1; J gene: TRBJ1-2; V gene: TRBV11-2; CDR3 DNA: TGTGCCAGCAGCTTAACCCGGACAGGGACTAACTATGGCTACACCTTC; CDR3 protein: CASSLTRTGTNYGYTF
clone size: NA; D gene: NA; J gene: TRBJ1-1; V gene: TRBV15; CDR3 DNA: TGTGCCACCAGCATTCCGCGAGGGTATGGCACTGAAGCTTTCTTT; CDR3 protein: CATSIPRGYGTEAFF
clone size: few; D gene: TRBD1; J gene: TRBJ1-1; V gene: TRBV6-2/TRBV6-3; CDR3 DNA: TGTGCCAGCAGTTACAGGGTGGGACAGAAGAACACTGAAGCTTTCTTT; CDR3 protein: CASSYRVGQKNTEAFF
clone size: NA; D gene: NA; J gene: TRBJ2-7; V gene: TRBV7-2; CDR3 DNA: TGTGCCAGCAGCTACGGGGGCACTTCTACGGAGCAGTACTTC; CDR3 protein: CASSYGGTSTEQYF
clone size: NA; D gene: TRBD1; J gene: TRBJ2-5; V gene: TRBV29-1; CDR3 DNA: TGCAGCGTTCATCGGGACAGGGTGTACCAAGAGACCCAGTACTTC; CDR3 protein: CSVHRDRVYQETQYF
clone size: few; D gene: NA; J gene: TRBJ2-3; V gene: TRBV5-1; CDR3 DNA: TGCGCCAGCAGCTTGGCCAGGGGACTCATAAGCTCGTCAGATACGCAGTATTTT; CDR3 protein: CASSLARGLISSSDTQYF
clone size: few; D gene: NA; J gene: TRBJ1-1; V gene: TRBV20-1; CDR3 DNA: TGCAGTGCTCCCCCACCGGACACGAACACTGAAGCTTTCTTT; CDR3 protein: CSAPPPDTNTEAFF
clone size: NA; D gene: TRBD2; J gene: TRBJ2-1; V gene: TRBV9; CDR3 DNA: TGTGCCAGCAGCGTAGGTCTAGCGGACAATGAGCAGTTCTTC; CDR3 protein: CASSVGLADNEQFF
clone size: few; D gene: NA; J gene: TRBJ2-3; V gene: TRBV27; CDR3 DNA: TGTGCCAGCAGTTCCCTACCCCGGACTAATTCACCAACAGATACGCAGTATTTT; CDR3 protein: CASSSLPRTNSPTDTQYF
clone size: few; D gene: NA; J gene: TRBJ2-2; V gene: TRBV28; CDR3 DNA: TGTGCCAGCAGTTCCCCTACTAGAGCCGGGGAGCTGTTTTTT; CDR3 protein: CASSSPTRAGELFF
clone size: NA; D gene: TRBD1; J gene: TRBJ1-2; V gene: TRBV12-3/TRBV12-4; CDR3 DNA: TGTGCCAGCAGTAACACAGGGGGCTTCGGCAATGGCTACACCTTC; CDR3 protein: CASSNTGGFGNGYTF
clone size: NA; D gene: TRBD2; J gene: TRBJ2-2; V gene: TRBV15; CDR3 DNA: TGTGCCACCAGCAGGGAGCGGGGGTTCAACACCGGGGAGCTGTTTTTT; CDR3 protein: CATSRERGFNTGELFF
clone size: few; D gene: NA; J gene: TRBJ2-7; V gene: TRBV7-9; CDR3 DNA: TGTGCCAGCAGTCGGACTAACTTCTACGAGCAGTACTTC; CDR3 protein: CASSRTNFYEQYF
clone size: few; D gene: TRBD2; J gene: TRBJ2-1; V gene: TRBV11-2; CDR3 DNA: TGTGCCAGCAGCTTAATAACTAGCGGGAGGGTTTACAATGAGCAGTTCTTC; CDR3 protein: CASSLITSGRVYNEQFF
clone size: NA; D gene: TRBD2; J gene: TRBJ2-3; V gene: TRBV6-5; CDR3 DNA: TGTGCCAGCAGTTTCCGACTAGCGGGAGACCACACAGATACGCAGTATTTT; CDR3 protein: CASSFRLAGDHTDTQYF
clone size: few; D gene: TRBD1; J gene: TRBJ1-1; V gene: TRBV7-2; CDR3 DNA: TGTGCCAGCAGCTTAGAGGGCAGGGGGCTCGTGGCTTTCTTT; CDR3 protein: CASSLEGRGLVAFF
clone size: NA; D gene: NA; J gene: TRBJ1-1; V gene: TRBV5-1; CDR3 DNA: TGCGCCAGCTCGGACGGAATGAACACTGAAGCTTTCTTT; CDR3 protein: CASSDGMNTEAFF
clone size: few; D gene: TRBD1; J gene: TRBJ2-5; V gene: TRBV5-1; CDR3 DNA: TGCGCCAGCAGCTCAGCGCCAGGACAGGCGAAGACCCAGTACTTC; CDR3 protein: CASSSAPGQAKTQYF
clone size: few; D gene: NA; J gene: TRBJ1-1; V gene: TRBV12-3/TRBV12-4; CDR3 DNA: TGTGCCAGCAGTGGTGAGGTCGGCACTGAAGCTTTCTTT; CDR3 protein: CASSGEVGTEAFF
clone size: few; D gene: NA; J gene: TRBJ1-3; V gene: TRBV7-2; CDR3 DNA: TGTGCCAGCAGCTTAACTTCGGGGAACTCTGGAAACACCATATATTTT; CDR3 protein: CASSLTSGNSGNTIYF
clone size: NA; D gene: NA; J gene: TRBJ1-1; V gene: TRBV28; CDR3 DNA: TGTGCCAGCAGTTCGCTACAGGGGAACACTGAAGCTTTCTTT; CDR3 protein: CASSSLQGNTEAFF
clone size: NA; D gene: TRBD1; J gene: TRBJ1-2; V gene: TRBV5-4; CDR3 DNA: TGTGCCAGCAGCCAAGGACAGGGGTTTGGCTACACCTTC; CDR3 protein: CASSQGQGFGYTF
clone size: NA; D gene: NA; J gene: TRBJ2-3; V gene: TRBV7-2; CDR3 DNA: TGTGCCAGCAGCTTAGCCGCTAGCGCAGATACGCAGTATTTT; CDR3 protein: CASSLAASADTQYF
clone size: NA; D gene: NA; J gene: TRBJ1-1; V gene: TRBV28; CDR3 DNA: TGTGCCAGCAGCCCACTAGGAATTGGTCTAAACACTGAAGCTTTCTTT; CDR3 protein: CASSPLGIGLNTEAFF
clone size: few; D gene: NA; J gene: TRBJ2-1; V gene: TRBV28; CDR3 DNA: TGTGCCACCTCGGACAATGAGCAGTTCTTC; CDR3 protein: CATSDNEQFF
clone size: few; D gene: TRBD1; J gene: TRBJ2-4; V gene: TRBV2; CDR3 DNA: TGTGCCAGCATCGGGACAGAACTAGCCAAAAACATTCAGTACTTC; CDR3 protein: CASIGTELAKNIQYF
clone size: NA; D gene: TRBD2; J gene: TRBJ2-3; V gene: TRBV7-3; CDR3 DNA: TGTGCCAGCAGCTTGGGACTAGCGGGAGGAACAGATACGCAGTATTTT; CDR3 protein: CASSLGLAGGTDTQYF
clone size: NA; D gene: NA; J gene: TRBJ1-6; V gene: TRBV15; CDR3 DNA: TGTGCCACCAGCAGAGATCTAAATTCACCCCTCCACTTT; CDR3 protein: CATSRDLNSPLHF
clone size: few; D gene: NA; J gene: TRBJ1-1; V gene: TRBV29-1; CDR3 DNA: TGCAGCGTAGCCGACGGAAACACTGAAGCTTTCTTT; CDR3 protein: CSVADGNTEAFF
clone size: NA; D gene: TRBD1; J gene: TRBJ1-5; V gene: TRBV6-1; CDR3 DNA: TGTGCCAGCAGTACCCGGACAGGGCGAGAATACCCCACCGGTCAGCCCCAGCATTTT; CDR3 protein: CASSTRTGREYPTGQPQHF